The 30 T cell receptor beta chains presented below share a single source sample, sequenced in a study of blood T cell repertoires in COVID-19. Measured with immunoSEQ multiplex PCR; TCRdb has only the in-frame clones, and not every one. The sample carries approximately 240,000 clones, approximately 79% recorded once. The specimen was peripheral blood. These receptors all stem from a woman aged 40-49 years with active or convalescent COVID-19.

The chain recombines TRBV19 with TRBJ1-5, with TRBD1 identical over 7 bases. V was pared by 4 bases and J by 0 bases, with 3 bases of the junction left unmatched. CDR1 is LNHDA, CDR2 SQIVND, per germline (reference sequence). The CDR3 is 15 residues long. CDR3 nucleotide sequence: TGTGCCAGTAGTACGACAGGGAATAGCAATCAGCCCCAGCATTTT. It encodes CASSTTGNSNQPQHF.

The chain has TRBV5-4 and TRBJ2-1; 8 bases line up with TRBD2. The CDR3 is 17 residues long. Trimming at V came to 0 bases and at J to 5 bases, leaving 10 bases not matched to a gene. Germline assignment: CDR1 SGHNT and CDR2 YYREEE (reference sequence). The CDR3 sequence is CASSLEVGGGPDNEQFF. CDR3 nucleotides: TGTGCCAGCAGCTTGGAGGTAGGCGGGGGGCCCGACAATGAGCAGTTCTTC.

This sequence joins TRBV6-5 and TRBJ1-1; D may be TRBD1 (6 bases). The CDR3 loop spans 12 amino acids. Between the trimmed V and J ends, which lost 8 bases and 1 base, there was a span of 8 bases. Germline values: CDR1 MNHEY, CDR2 SVGAGI. For the CDR3, the DNA is TGTGCCAGCGCGGGGGCGAACACTGAAGCTTTCTTT. Encoded protein: CASAGANTEAFF.

V gene TRBV6-5 combines with J gene TRBJ1-2; 9 bases are shared with TRBD1. The V gene end was trimmed by 4 bases and the J gene end by 3 bases; junction bases not matched to a gene: 6. CDR3 length: 15 amino acids. Germline-derived CDR1 and CDR2 are MNHEY and SVGAGI. As DNA, the CDR3 is TGTGCCAGCAGTTTTTGGGACAGGGAAGACTATGGCTACACCTTC. This codes for CASSFWDREDYGYTF.

Only a few counts were recorded for this clone. The chain joins TRBV28 to TRBJ1-2; 9 bases agree with TRBD1. This CDR3 has 14 amino acids. Germline CDR1 MDHEN, CDR2 SYDVKM. J lost 6 bases, V lost 5 bases, and 7 bases had no gene match. The CDR3 protein is CASSPPGQGNGYTF. The CDR3 DNA follows: TGTGCCAGCAGTCCACCGGGACAGGGAAATGGCTACACCTTC.

There are a few counts of this clone. The chain is built from TRBV5-1 and TRBJ1-1, with D perhaps TRBD1 (5 bases). V was cut by 0 bases and J by 5 bases, with 14 bases left in between. This CDR3 region has 15 residues. Germline CDR1 SGHRS, CDR2 YFSETQ. CDR3 amino acids: CASSLALRGLTEAFF. Here the CDR3 DNA reads TGCGCCAGCAGCTTGGCCTTAAGGGGACTTACTGAAGCTTTCTTT.

The chain recombines TRBV9 with TRBJ2-1; D is unresolved. Trimming pared 2 bases from V and 0 bases from J, leaving 12 bases between. The CDR3 length is 16 residues. Germline assignment: CDR1 SGDLS and CDR2 YYNGEE. For the CDR3, the DNA is TGTGCCAGCAGCGTTGTTGGCCGAACCTCCTACAATGAGCAGTTCTTC. Protein sequence: CASSVVGRTSYNEQFF.

The rearrangement uses TRBV13 and TRBJ2-7, with a possible D match to TRBD1 (5 bases). The V end was cut by 5 bases, the J end by 3 bases, with 17 bases between. CDR3 length: 15 residues. Germline CDR1 PRHDT, CDR2 FYEKMQ (reference sequence). The CDR3, as DNA: TGTGCCAGCAGCCCCCCCAGCCAGGGATTCTACGAGCAGTACTTC. Amino acid sequence: CASSPPSQGFYEQYF.

V is TRBV9 and J is TRBJ1-5; possible D gene TRBD1, 5 bases. The CDR3 is made up of 15 amino acids. Germline V gives CDR1 SGDLS, CDR2 YYNGEE. Deletions cut 4 bases from V and 7 bases from J, with 18 bases between. In DNA form, the CDR3 reads TGTGCCAGCAGCCCTGACGGGCAGGGAAGGCAGCCCCAGCATTTT. It codes for CASSPDGQGRQPQHF.

The V gene is TRBV7-2, the J gene TRBJ2-7, with 10 bases fitting TRBD1. CDR1 and CDR2 (germline): SGHTA, FQGNSA. With V trimmed by 5 bases and J by 4 bases, 5 bases remained unmatched. This CDR3 region has 14 residues. The CDR3 reads CASSGRTGGYEQYF. As DNA, the CDR3 is TGTGCCAGCAGCGGTCGGACAGGGGGTTACGAGCAGTACTTC.

The V and J genes are TRBV11-2 and TRBJ1-2; 7 nucleotides match TRBD1. V trimming: 2 bases; J trimming: 4 bases; junction bases outside the gene matches: 4. The CDR3 is 14 amino acids. Germline V CDR1 and CDR2: SGHAT, FQNNGV. The CDR3 coding sequence is TGTGCCAGCAGCTTAATGCAGGGGGGCTATGGCTACACCTTC. Its protein is CASSLMQGGYGYTF.

The V and J genes are TRBV6-5 and TRBJ2-3, with D possibly being TRBD2 (7 bases). CDR3 size: 15 residues. V lost 10 bases, J lost 0 bases, and 17 bases lay in between. Germline assignment: CDR1 MNHEY and CDR2 SVGAGI. CDR3 sequence (DNA): TGTGCCATCACCCGGAGGGGGGGAAGCACAGATACGCAGTATTTT. Protein: CAITRRGGSTDTQYF.

The chain has TRBV28 and TRBJ2-5, with 8 positions matching TRBD2. This CDR3 contains 15 residues. Germline V gene lookup returns CDR1 MDHEN and CDR2 SYDVKM. Trimming cost V 3 bases and J 2 bases; bases outside gene matches: 5. DNA for the CDR3: TGTGCCAGCAGTTTTCAAAGCGGGGGTCAAGAGACCCAGTACTTC. Protein sequence: CASSFQSGGQETQYF. The variable domain in full, with the rest retrieved from reference TRBV28 and TRBJ2-5, is DVKVTQSSRYLVKRTGEKVFLECVQDMDHENMFWYRQDPGLGLRLIYFSYDVKMKEKGDIPEGYSVSREKKERFSLILESASTNQTSMYLCASSFQSGGQETQYFGPGTRLLVL.

The chain employs TRBV7-3 and TRBJ2-7, with D possibly matching TRBD2 (5 bases). CDR3 length: 14 residues. Trimming removed 2 bases from V and 5 bases from J, with 13 bases in between. Germline values: CDR1 SGHTA, CDR2 FQGTGA. Here the CDR3 DNA reads TGTGCCAGCAGCTTATCCCCGGCGGGCAACGAGCAGTACTTC. Translated: CASSLSPAGNEQYF. Full variable domain (rest looked up from reference TRBV7-3 and TRBJ2-7): GAGVSQTPSNKVTEKGKYVELRCDPISGHTALYWYRQSLGQGPEFLIYFQGTGAADDSGLPNDRFFAVRPEGSVSTLKIQRTERGDSAVYLCASSLSPAGNEQYFGPGTRLTVT.

This clone was observed a few times. The chain couples TRBV18 to TRBJ1-5, with 7 bases that match TRBD1. The CDR3 loop spans 14 amino acids. Germline trimming cut 5 bases from V and 4 bases from J; bases unmatched to any gene: 5. Germline CDR1 reads KGHSH; CDR2 reads LQKENI. CDR3 residues: CASSSVGQNQPQHF. CDR3 sequence (DNA): TGTGCCAGCTCATCTGTGGGACAGAATCAGCCCCAGCATTTT.

V gene TRBV3-1 (or the pseudogene TRBV3-2) combines with J gene TRBJ1-1, with D maybe TRBD1 (5 bases). The CDR3 totals 13 residues. Germline-derived CDR1 and CDR2 are LGHDT and YNNKEL (reference sequence). The V and J ends lost 1 base and 4 bases respectively, with 7 bases between them. The DNA for the CDR3 is TGTGCCAGCAGCCAAGTTGGGGCCACTGAAGCTTTCTTT. The encoded protein is CASSQVGATEAFF.

The chain joins TRBV11-2 to TRBJ2-7, with D possibly matching TRBD1 (7 bases). Per germline, CDR1 SGHAT and CDR2 FQNNGV. V shed 5 bases and J shed 2 bases, with 13 bases lying between them. This CDR3 has 14 residues. The CDR3 here is CASSLQGGPYEQYF. CDR3 bases: TGTGCCAGCAGCCTCCAGGGGGGCCCCTACGAGCAGTACTTC.

This clone came up a few times. The chain links TRBV5-1 to TRBJ2-7; possibly TRBD1 for D (6 bases). From germline, CDR1 is SGHRS and CDR2 YFSETQ. The CDR3 contains 15 residues. V gave up 3 bases and J gave up 2 bases, with 15 bases separating them. The CDR3 DNA follows: TGCGCCAGCAGCTCTCCGGGACAATCCGCCTACGAGCAGTACTTC. It is translated as CASSSPGQSAYEQYF.

This sequence joins TRBV5-1 and TRBJ2-5; 9 bases align to TRBD1. Germline trimming cut 0 bases from V and 2 bases from J; bases unmatched to any gene: 2. CDR3 length: 15 residues. CDR1 and CDR2 from the germline V gene are SGHRS and YFSETQ. The CDR3 nucleotides are TGCGCCAGCAGCTTGGCCGACAGGGGGCAAGAGACCCAGTACTTC. Protein product: CASSLADRGQETQYF.

The chain carries TRBV27 and TRBJ2-7; TRBD1 matches at 9 bases. The trim removed 6 bases at V and 6 bases at J, leaving 18 bases unmatched. The CDR3 runs to 17 residues. Looked up from germline, CDR1 is MNHEY and CDR2 is SMNVEV (reference sequence). The CDR3 DNA reads TGTGCCAGCAGCCCGGGACAGGGCGGACCTTTGGGCGTCGAGCAGTACTTC. This translates into CASSPGQGGPLGVEQYF.

Worth noting for this clone: Distinct nucleotide sequences in the sample also encode this CDR3. This chain uses TRBV3-1 (or the pseudogene TRBV3-2) with TRBJ2-7, with D perhaps matching TRBD1 (6 bases). The germline V and J ends were trimmed by 4 bases and 4 bases, with 8 bases remaining between them. Germline V gene data show CDR1 as LGHDT and CDR2 as YNNKEL (reference sequence). The CDR3 length is 12 residues. The CDR3 DNA sequence: TGTGCCAGCAGCCCACAGGGATACGAGCAGTACTTC. Its protein is CASSPQGYEQYF.

The J gene is TRBJ1-5, the V gene TRBV28; D remains unclear. Trimming cost V 0 bases and J 5 bases, with 11 bases left between them. This CDR3 contains 15 residues. Germline CDR1 is MDHEN and CDR2 is SYDVKM. The CDR3 region has the DNA TGTGCCAGCAGTTTATGGCGACGCCAGGATCAGCCCCAGCATTTT. Translation: CASSLWRRQDQPQHF.

There are a few counts of this clone. The chain has TRBV30 and TRBJ1-1, with a tentative D call TRBD1 (6 bases). Deletions cut 7 bases from V and 3 bases from J, with 15 bases between. CDR1 and CDR2 (germline): GTSNPN, SVGIG (reference sequence). The CDR3 spans 13 residues. CDR3 protein: CASKSQGYTEAFF. CDR3 nucleotides: TGTGCCTCAAAATCTCAGGGGTACACTGAAGCTTTCTTT.

This clone showed up just a few times. This chain connects TRBV7-9 to TRBJ1-1; possibly TRBD1 for D (5 bases). This CDR3 comprises 14 residues. CDR1 and CDR2 from the germline V gene are SEHNR and FQNEAQ (reference sequence). V was clipped by 11 bases and J by 0 bases, with 16 bases between them. The CDR3 reads CAELPAGMNTEAFF. CDR3 nucleotide sequence: TGTGCCGAACTCCCGGCAGGGATGAACACTGAAGCTTTCTTT.

The chain is built from TRBV10-3 and TRBJ2-1; 12 positions agree with TRBD2. The CDR3 length is 16 residues. Germline trimming cut 6 bases from V and 7 bases from J; bases unmatched to any gene: 10. The germline V gene has CDR1 ENHRY and CDR2 SYGVKD. Here the CDR3 reads CAISERLAGAGNEQFF. CDR3 DNA sequence: TGTGCCATCAGCGAGAGACTAGCGGGGGCGGGGAATGAGCAGTTCTTC.

In DNA, the CDR3 is TGTGCCAGCAGCTTAGTATTTGGCAGCGGGGAGACCCAGTACTTC. As protein: CASSLVFGSGETQYF. This sequence joins TRBV7-9 and TRBJ2-5, with a tentative D call TRBD2 (6 bases). V dropped 1 base and J dropped 5 bases, with 14 bases sitting between them. The germline V gene has CDR1 SEHNR and CDR2 FQNEAQ (reference sequence). The CDR3 runs to 15 residues. The entire variable domain, with the rest obtained from reference TRBV7-9 and TRBJ2-5, is as follows: DTGVSQNPRHKITKRGQNVTFRCDPISEHNRLYWYRQTLGQGPEFLTYFQNEAQLEKSRLLSDRFSAERPKGSFSTLEIQRTEQGDSAMYLCASSLVFGSGETQYFGPGTRLLVL.

The chain uses TRBV5-1 and TRBJ1-1; 7 bases match TRBD1. CDR1 is SGHRS, CDR2 YFSETQ, per germline. Losses at the gene ends were 4 bases for V and 4 bases for J; bases not matched to a gene: 4. This CDR3 region has 13 residues. The CDR3 reads CASSLQGGTEAFF. The CDR3 DNA reads as TGCGCCAGCAGCCTCCAGGGGGGCACTGAAGCTTTCTTT. Combining the CDR3 with reference TRBV5-1 and TRBJ1-1 gives the whole variable domain KAGVTQTPRYLIKTRGQQVTLSCSPISGHRSVSWYQQTPGQGLQFLFEYFSETQRNKGNFPGRFSGRQFSNSRSEMNVSTLELGDSALYLCASSLQGGTEAFFGQGTRLTVV.

The rearrangement uses TRBV5-1 and TRBJ2-3, with 9 bases aligning to TRBD2. The V and J ends lost 4 bases and 3 bases, in that order; junction bases with no gene match: 9. The CDR3 spans 16 residues. Germline CDR1 reads SGHRS; CDR2 reads YFSETQ. CDR3 region: CASSLWVAGVTDTQYF. The DNA of the CDR3 is TGCGCCAGCAGCCTTTGGGTAGCGGGGGTGACAGATACGCAGTATTTT.

The rearrangement links TRBV5-6 to TRBJ1-2, with no clear D. CDR1 and CDR2 (germline): SGHDT, YYEEEE. Trimming cost V 0 bases and J 0 bases, with 12 bases left between them. The CDR3 has 16 residues. The CDR3 nucleotides are TGTGCCAGCAGCTTGGCCCTACAGACCCCTAACTATGGCTACACCTTC. Translated, it gives CASSLALQTPNYGYTF.

This chain connects TRBV6-4 to TRBJ2-3; TRBD2 agrees at 12 bases. The germline gives CDR1 MRHNA, CDR2 SNTAGT. CDR3 length: 15 amino acids. V gave up 6 bases and J gave up 4 bases; unmatched junction bases: 5. The CDR3, as DNA: TGTGCCAGCAGGCCTAGCGGGGGGGCCCCAGATACGCAGTATTTT. It yields the protein CASRPSGGAPDTQYF.